The entry below describes one TCR beta chain. The data originate from a study of blood T cell repertoires in COVID-19. V dropped 4 bases and J dropped 6 bases, with 10 bases sitting between them. CDR1 is LGHDT, CDR2 YNNKEL, per germline (reference sequence). The CDR3 is made up of 13 amino acids. Assay: immunoSEQ multiplex PCR; the TCRdb copy retains only in-frame clones and omits some. Among 280,000 or so clones listed, roughly 91% were seen once. This sequence was found in a woman between 45 and 60 years old who had been exposed to COVID-19. Input material: PBMCs or T cells enriched from blood (not recorded which). The V call is TRBV3-1 (or the pseudogene TRBV3-2), the J call TRBJ2-1, with D hard to call. The CDR3 protein is CASSLLAVNEQFF. Here the CDR3 DNA reads TGTGCCAGCAGCCTTTTAGCAGTCAATGAGCAGTTCTTC.